This TCR beta chain was profiled in a study of response to subunit inactivated influenza vaccine (dated by TCRdb to about 2018). About the study as a whole: Deep quantitative T cell receptor repertoire profiling was used in the study to track responses to a trivalent subunit inactivated influenza vaccine.

Notes on this clonotype: Its antigen is still unknown. There are no base qualities to consult, and no much larger clone falls within one base.

Library preparation employed RT-PCR. TCRdb shows the sequencer as Illumina HiSeq 2500. The public reads were quality trimmed at Q25 with fastp and then assembled into clones with MiXCR by TCRdb, keeping productive beta chains. Duplicate CDR3 protein sequences are folded into a single record with the most common DNA and genes. The sample table shows approximately 570,000 distinct CDR3 sequences, and 7.5% to 8.5% are seen once. The ten largest clones capture over 10% of the sample. What the work shows at the level of the full study, not this receptor alone: The authors proposed that each seasonal influenza vaccination may bring in only a limited number of new T cells.

This sequence was found in a man between 45 and 75 years old who received an inactivated influenza vaccine. Donor details come from another sample of the same person, matched by shared clones. The sample here was PBMCs from blood, taken roughly 24 months after vaccination.

The bases are TGCGCCAGCAGCTTGGCCGCCCACGAGCAGTACTTC. Protein translation: CASSLAAHEQYF. Rearrangement joined TRBV5-1 to TRBJ2-7; confidence is insufficient to name the D gene. Deletion took 0 bases off V and 5 bases off J, with a span of 6 bases between the germline ends. From the germline V gene, CDR1 is SGHRS and CDR2 is YFSETQ. Including the terminal cysteine and phenylalanine, the CDR3 comprises 12 residues. The entry retains the CDR3 DNA only, 36 bases that are in frame from base 1.